These 9 T cell receptor beta chains came from one sample sequenced in a study of T cell responses to AZD1222 COVID-19 vaccine. The protocol was immunoSEQ multiplex PCR, while the TCRdb copy is restricted to in-frame clones and leaves out a portion. The table lists tens of thousands of clones, more than 75% of them singletons. Specimen: peripheral blood, collected on day 0 of MenACWY control vaccination. The receptors here all came from an adult in good health.

The chain uses TRBV6-5 and TRBJ1-1; a possible D gene is TRBD1 (6 bases). CDR1 and CDR2 from the germline V gene are MNHEY and SVGAGI. Trimming left V 7 bases short and J 0 bases short, with 12 bases between. This CDR3 contains 14 residues. The DNA of the CDR3 is TGTGCCAGCAATGGGGGGGCCATGAACACTGAAGCTTTCTTT. Encoded protein: CASNGGAMNTEAFF.

This chain uses TRBV4-1 with TRBJ2-2, with D perhaps matching TRBD2 (5 bases). Trimming took off 0 bases at V and 3 bases at J, with 14 bases between the two ends. There are 17 residues in the CDR3. Germline values: CDR1 MGHRA, CDR2 YSYEKL. CDR3 sequence (DNA): TGCGCCAGCAGCCAAGAAGGCCGGGGAATGGACACCGGGGAGCTGTTTTTT. Amino acids: CASSQEGRGMDTGELFF.

J is TRBJ2-3 and V is TRBV18, with TRBD2 matching 7 bases. Germline-derived CDR1 and CDR2 are KGHSH and LQKENI. The CDR3 loop spans 16 amino acids. The V gene end was trimmed by 5 bases and the J gene end by 1 base; junction bases not matched to a gene: 9. CDR3 in amino acids: CASSGRSGMGTDTQYF. The CDR3 nucleotides read TGTGCCAGCTCAGGTCGAAGCGGGATGGGCACAGATACGCAGTATTTT.

V usage is TRBV6-5 and J usage is TRBJ1-1; D gene ambiguous. Per germline, CDR1 MNHEY and CDR2 SVGAGI. The CDR3 loop spans 15 amino acids. Trimming shortened V by 2 bases and J by 0 bases, and 10 bases separated the two germline ends. The CDR3 DNA reads TGTGCCAGCAGTTACGAGAAGCGGATGAACACTGAAGCTTTCTTT. It yields the protein CASSYEKRMNTEAFF.

The rearrangement links TRBV27 to TRBJ1-2; tentatively, D is TRBD1 (5 bases). This CDR3 has 14 residues. Germline V gives CDR1 MNHEY, CDR2 SMNVEV (reference sequence). Trimming took 3 bases from V and 3 from J, leaving 11 bases between them. The CDR3 protein is CASSFDGRDYGYTF. The CDR3 bases are TGTGCCAGCAGTTTTGACGGCAGGGACTATGGCTACACCTTC.

The rearrangement links TRBV10-3 to TRBJ1-1, with D possibly TRBD1 on 6 matching bases. Germline CDR1 and CDR2: ENHRY and SYGVKD. The CDR3 runs to 15 residues. Trimming took 7 bases from V and 3 from J, leaving 18 bases between them. The CDR3 loop reads CAIKHREEVDTEAFF. CDR3 DNA sequence: TGTGCCATCAAGCACAGGGAAGAAGTCGACACTGAAGCTTTCTTT.

V is TRBV7-2 and J is TRBJ1-1; D remains unclear. Germline V gene sequence: CDR1 SGHTA, CDR2 FQGNSA. V lost 2 bases, J lost 1 base, and 11 bases lay in between. CDR3 length: 15 residues. The CDR3 loop is CASSLTYDANTEAFF. The CDR3 DNA sequence: TGTGCCAGCAGCTTAACCTATGACGCGAACACTGAAGCTTTCTTT.

The V gene is TRBV5-4, the J gene TRBJ1-3; D remains ambiguous. The germline CDR1 and CDR2 sequences are SGHNT and YYREEE (reference sequence). The CDR3 has 15 amino acids. V lost 3 bases and J 3 bases, leaving 13 bases between the germline ends. CDR3 in amino acids: CASSSPMAGGNTIYF. The CDR3 DNA follows: TGTGCCAGCAGCTCCCCGATGGCCGGTGGAAACACCATATATTTT.

This clone was observed a single time. The chain recombines TRBV19 with TRBJ1-2; D unresolved. The CDR3 has 13 amino acids. Germline values: CDR1 LNHDA, CDR2 SQIVND (reference sequence). The germline V and J ends were trimmed by 5 bases and 2 bases, with 9 bases remaining between them. CDR3 in DNA: TGTGCCAGTAGTCTCCGTCAGAACTATGGCTACACCTTC. As protein: CASSLRQNYGYTF.